This is a list of T cell receptor beta chains from one sample in a study of Tregs in tolerant kidney transplant recipients. The method was immunoSEQ multiplex PCR; TCRdb's version includes in-frame clones alone and lacks a portion of them. The sample shows about 240,000 clones, around 82% of them seen only once. Sequenced sample: CD4+ T cells from blood. The receptor source for this set is a human donor in good health. CDR3s include the opening cysteine and the closing phenylalanine or tryptophan. Each record gives: CDR3 length, clone size, D gene, J gene, V gene, CDR3 DNA, CDR3 protein. D genes are given only for firm matches. Size is omitted from some rows. Given values are once, few, many or a class for expanded clones.

13 | - | - | TRBJ1-4 | TRBV19 | TGTGCCAGTAGGACAACAACTAATGAAAAACTGTTTTTT | CASRTTTNEKLFF
15 | - | TRBD2 | TRBJ2-7 | TRBV11-2 | TGTGCCAGCAGCCTTGGGGGGACTAGCGAGTACGAGCAGTACTTC | CASSLGGTSEYEQYF
13 | - | - | TRBJ1-1 | TRBV5-4 | TGTGCCAGCAGCTTGGGGGGGGGCACTGAAGCTTTCTTT | CASSLGGGTEAFF
15 | few | - | TRBJ1-3 | TRBV6-5 | TGTGCCAGCAGTTATGACACCGCCTCTGGAAACACCATATATTTT | CASSYDTASGNTIYF
15 | - | TRBD2 | TRBJ2-2 | TRBV30 | TGTGCCTGGAGTGTTTCGACTAGCCGAACCGGGGAGCTGTTTTTT | CAWSVSTSRTGELFF
20 | once | - | TRBJ1-2 | TRBV4-2 | TGTGCCAGCAGCCGCAATGGGGGTATGGGGGAAGGGTCGGGTTCCTATGGCTACACCTTC | CASSRNGGMGEGSGSYGYTF
14 | - | - | TRBJ2-5 | TRBV5-1 | TGCGCCAGCAGCTTGGTGACCAACCAAGAGACCCAGTACTTC | CASSLVTNQETQYF
15 | - | TRBD1 | TRBJ2-1 | TRBV6-5 | TGTGCCAGCAGTTCCCGGGACAGGGGGTACAATGAGCAGTTCTTC | CASSSRDRGYNEQFF
15 | - | - | TRBJ1-5 | TRBV19 | TGTGCCAGTAGTTTTCAGGGTTATAGCAATCAGCCCCAGCATTTT | CASSFQGYSNQPQHF
17 | - | - | TRBJ2-1 | TRBV6-1 | TGTGCCAGCAGTGAAAGGGGGGACTTCCGCCCTTACAATGAGCAGTTCTTC | CASSERGDFRPYNEQFF
15 | - | - | TRBJ2-6 | TRBV27 | TGTGCCAGCAGTTTGAGAGGGGCTGGGGCCAACGTCCTGACTTTC | CASSLRGAGANVLTF